This T cell receptor (beta chain) appears in the sequencing data of a study of blood T cell repertoires in COVID-19. Study overall: Specimens from acute and convalescent COVID-19 originated in the United States, Italy and Spain. Nucleic acid was either cDNA or gDNA, and it came from T cells, B-cell-depleted T cells, or PBMCs.

As originally analysed: Reference gene primer amplification gave estimated nucleated cell counts. Produced via immunoSEQ multiplex PCR; TCRdb's table is partial and in-frame only. The V and J calls and clone size are taken from that table; D and trimming were inferred from the DNA. The sample lists tens of thousands of clones, 90% occurring once. The germline CDR1 and CDR2 sequences are LGHNA and YSLEER. This CDR3 has 14 amino acids. V lost 1 base to trimming and J lost 2 bases, with 9 bases between them. The sequence came from a man aged 55-75 years with active COVID-19. The sequenced material came from peripheral blood. The chain couples TRBV4-3 to TRBJ2-7; TRBD2 is a possible D gene (6 bases). The DNA of the CDR3 is TGCGCCAGCAGCCAAGTGGAGGGCCCCTACGAGCAGTACTTC. It codes for CASSQVEGPYEQYF.